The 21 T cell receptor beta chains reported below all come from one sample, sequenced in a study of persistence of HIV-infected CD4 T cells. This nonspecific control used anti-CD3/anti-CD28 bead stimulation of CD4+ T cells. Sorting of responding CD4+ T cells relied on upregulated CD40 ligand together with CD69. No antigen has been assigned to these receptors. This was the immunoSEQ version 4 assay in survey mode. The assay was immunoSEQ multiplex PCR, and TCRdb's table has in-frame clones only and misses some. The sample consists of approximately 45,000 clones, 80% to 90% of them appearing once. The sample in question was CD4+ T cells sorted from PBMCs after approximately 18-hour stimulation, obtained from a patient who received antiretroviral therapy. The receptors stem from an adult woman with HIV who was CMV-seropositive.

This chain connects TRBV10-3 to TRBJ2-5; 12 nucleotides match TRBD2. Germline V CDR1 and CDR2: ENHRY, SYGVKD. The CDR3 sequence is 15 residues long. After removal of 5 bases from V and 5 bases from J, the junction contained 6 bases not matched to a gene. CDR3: CAISSSSGRAETQYF. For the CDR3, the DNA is TGTGCCATCAGTTCATCTAGCGGGAGGGCGGAGACCCAGTACTTC.

The CDR3 loop is CASSLRGTGNTIYF. The CDR3 bases are TGTGCCAGCAGTTTAAGGGGAACGGGAAACACCATATATTTT. This chain joins TRBV28 and TRBJ1-3; possibly TRBD1 for D (5 bases). From germline, CDR1 is MDHEN and CDR2 SYDVKM. CDR3 length equals 14 residues. Trimming left V 2 bases short and J 4 bases short, with 9 bases between.

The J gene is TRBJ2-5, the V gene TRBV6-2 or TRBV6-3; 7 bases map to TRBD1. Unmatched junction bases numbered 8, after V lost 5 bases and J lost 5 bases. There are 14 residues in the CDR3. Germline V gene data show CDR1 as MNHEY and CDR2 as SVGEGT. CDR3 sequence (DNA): TGTGCCAGCAGTAAAGGGACAGCGGCCGAGACCCAGTACTTC. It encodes CASSKGTAAETQYF.

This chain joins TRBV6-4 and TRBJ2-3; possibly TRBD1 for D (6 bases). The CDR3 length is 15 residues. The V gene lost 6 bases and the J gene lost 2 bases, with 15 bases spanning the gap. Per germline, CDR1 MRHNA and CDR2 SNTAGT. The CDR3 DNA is TGTGCCAGCAGACCCCGGGACACGGACACAGATACGCAGTATTTT. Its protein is CASRPRDTDTDTQYF.

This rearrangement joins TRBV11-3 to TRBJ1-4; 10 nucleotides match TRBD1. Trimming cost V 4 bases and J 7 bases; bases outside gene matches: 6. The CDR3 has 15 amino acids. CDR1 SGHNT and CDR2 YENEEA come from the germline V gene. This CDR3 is CASSSIRDRGEKLFF. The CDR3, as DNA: TGTGCCAGCAGCTCGATCCGGGACAGGGGTGAAAAACTGTTTTTT. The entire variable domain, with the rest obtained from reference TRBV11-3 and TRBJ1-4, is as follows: EAGVVQSPRYKIIEKKQPVAFWCNPISGHNTLYWYLQNLGQGPELLIRYENEEAVDDSQLPKDRFSAERLKGVDSTLKIQPAELGDSAVYLCASSSIRDRGEKLFFGSGTQLSVL.

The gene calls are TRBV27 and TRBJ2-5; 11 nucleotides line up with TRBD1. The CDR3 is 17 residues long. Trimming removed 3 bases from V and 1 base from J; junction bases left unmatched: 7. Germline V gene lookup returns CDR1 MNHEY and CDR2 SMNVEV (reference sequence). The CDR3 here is CASSFGGQGGFQETQYF. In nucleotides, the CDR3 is TGTGCCAGCAGTTTTGGGGGACAGGGGGGTTTCCAAGAGACCCAGTACTTC.

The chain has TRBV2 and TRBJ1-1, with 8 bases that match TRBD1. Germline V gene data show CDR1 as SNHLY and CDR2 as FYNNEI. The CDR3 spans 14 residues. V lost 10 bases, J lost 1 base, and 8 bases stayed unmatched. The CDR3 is CATTVDRGNTEAFF. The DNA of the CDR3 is TGTGCCACCACGGTCGACAGGGGGAACACTGAAGCTTTCTTT.

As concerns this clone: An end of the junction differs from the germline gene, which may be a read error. Here the CDR3 reads CASSGPPLRGPNYEQYF. The CDR3 DNA reads as TGTGCCAGCAGTGGCCCCCCCCTCAGGGGGCCTAACTACGAGCAGTACTTT. The chain uses TRBV6-4 and TRBJ2-7; 8 bases match TRBD1. Per germline, CDR1 MRHNA and CDR2 SNTAGT. The CDR3 length is 17 residues.

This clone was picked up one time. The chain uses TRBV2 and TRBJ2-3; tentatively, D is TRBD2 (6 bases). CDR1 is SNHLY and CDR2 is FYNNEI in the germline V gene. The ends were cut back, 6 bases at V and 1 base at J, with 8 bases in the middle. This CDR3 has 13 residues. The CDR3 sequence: CASRRGRTDTQYF. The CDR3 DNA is TGTGCCAGCAGGCGGGGCCGCACAGATACGCAGTATTTT.

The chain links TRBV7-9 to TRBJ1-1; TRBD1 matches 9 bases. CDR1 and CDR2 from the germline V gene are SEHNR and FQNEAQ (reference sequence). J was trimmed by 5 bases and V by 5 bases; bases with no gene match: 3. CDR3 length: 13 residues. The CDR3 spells CASSPGQGTEAFF. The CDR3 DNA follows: TGTGCCAGCAGCCCCGGACAGGGGACTGAAGCTTTCTTT.

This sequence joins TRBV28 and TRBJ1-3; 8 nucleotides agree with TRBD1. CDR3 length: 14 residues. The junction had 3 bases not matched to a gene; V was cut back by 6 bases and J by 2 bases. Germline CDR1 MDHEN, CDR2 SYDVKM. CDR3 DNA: TGTGCCAGCAGCACGACAGGGGCTGGAAACACCATATATTTT. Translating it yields CASSTTGAGNTIYF.

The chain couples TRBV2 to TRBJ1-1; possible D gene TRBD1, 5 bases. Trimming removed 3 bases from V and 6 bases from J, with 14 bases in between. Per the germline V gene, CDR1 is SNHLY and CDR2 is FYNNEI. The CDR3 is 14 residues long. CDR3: CASSEAGNAAEAFF. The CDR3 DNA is TGTGCCAGCAGTGAGGCAGGGAACGCGGCTGAAGCTTTCTTT.

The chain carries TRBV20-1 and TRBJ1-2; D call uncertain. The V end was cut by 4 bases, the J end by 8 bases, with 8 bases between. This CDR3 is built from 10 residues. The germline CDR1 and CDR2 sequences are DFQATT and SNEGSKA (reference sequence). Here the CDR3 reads CSAKEQGYTF. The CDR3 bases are TGCAGTGCTAAGGAACAAGGCTACACCTTC.

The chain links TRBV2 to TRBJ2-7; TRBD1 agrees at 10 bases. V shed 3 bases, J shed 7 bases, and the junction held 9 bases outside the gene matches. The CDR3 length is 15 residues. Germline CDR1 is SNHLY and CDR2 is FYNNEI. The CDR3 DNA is TGTGCCAGCAGTGATTGGGACAGGGGCGTGAAGGAGCAGTACTTC. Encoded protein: CASSDWDRGVKEQYF.

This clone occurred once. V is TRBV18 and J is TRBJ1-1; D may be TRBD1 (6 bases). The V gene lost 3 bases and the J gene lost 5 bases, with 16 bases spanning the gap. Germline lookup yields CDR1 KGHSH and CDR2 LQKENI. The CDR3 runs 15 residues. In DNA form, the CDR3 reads TGTGCCAGCTCACCCTTAGGGGGAGGGTCGACTGAAGCTTTCTTT. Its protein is CASSPLGGGSTEAFF.

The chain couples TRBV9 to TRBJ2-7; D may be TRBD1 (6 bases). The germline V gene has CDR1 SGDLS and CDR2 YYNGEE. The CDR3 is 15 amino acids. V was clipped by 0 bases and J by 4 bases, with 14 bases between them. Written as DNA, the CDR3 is TGTGCCAGCAGCGTAGCTAATGGACAGTCTTACGAGCAGTACTTC. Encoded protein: CASSVANGQSYEQYF.

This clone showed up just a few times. CDR3 nucleotide sequence: TGTGCCAGCAGTACTGGGGTTACTGGAAACACCATATATTTT. It yields the protein CASSTGVTGNTIYF. V gene TRBV7-3 combines with J gene TRBJ1-3, with no clear D. Trimming removed 6 bases at V and 2 bases at J, with 11 bases between. The CDR3 runs 14 residues. Germline assignment: CDR1 SGHTA and CDR2 FQGTGA.

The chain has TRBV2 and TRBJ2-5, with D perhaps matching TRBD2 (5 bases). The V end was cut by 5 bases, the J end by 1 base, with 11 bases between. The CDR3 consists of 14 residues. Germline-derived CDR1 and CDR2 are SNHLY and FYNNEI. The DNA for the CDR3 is TGTGCCAGCAGTAGAACGGACTCCCAAGAGACCCAGTACTTC. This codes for CASSRTDSQETQYF.

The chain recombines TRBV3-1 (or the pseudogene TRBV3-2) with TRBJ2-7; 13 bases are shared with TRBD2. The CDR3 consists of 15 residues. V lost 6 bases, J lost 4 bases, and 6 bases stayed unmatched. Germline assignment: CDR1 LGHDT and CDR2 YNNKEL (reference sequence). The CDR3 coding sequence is TGTGCCAGCAGGCTCGGGACTAGCGGGATTTACGAGCAGTACTTC. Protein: CASRLGTSGIYEQYF.

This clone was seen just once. For the CDR3, the DNA is TGTGCCAGCAGCTCGAGGACTAGCTCAGGAGAGACCCAGTACTTC. It is translated as CASSSRTSSGETQYF. V is TRBV5-4 and J is TRBJ2-5; 8 bases map to TRBD2. There are 15 residues in the CDR3. Per germline, CDR1 SGHNT and CDR2 YYREEE (reference sequence). V shed 3 bases and J 4 bases; nucleotides not matched to a gene: 8.

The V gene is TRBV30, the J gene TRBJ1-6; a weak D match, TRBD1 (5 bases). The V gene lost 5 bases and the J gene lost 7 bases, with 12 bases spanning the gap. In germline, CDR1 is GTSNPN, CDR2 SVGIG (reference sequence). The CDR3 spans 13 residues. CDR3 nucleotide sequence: TGTGCCTGGGGCTCGACAGAAAATTCACCCCTCCACTTT. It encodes CAWGSTENSPLHF.